This TCR beta chain was identified during a study of blood T cells in healthy people across ages. Samples each yielded at least 5.5 micrograms of total RNA. Study results and caveats: Changes seen in expanded clonotypes were possibly confounded by donor CMV status left unknown.

A second PCR of roughly 7 to 11 cycles used a sample-barcoded 5' primer and a J-beta primer mix. One entry per CDR3 protein results from TCRdb running MiXCR on the 5' RACE reads. The table shows approximately 1.5 million distinct CDR3 sequences, with approximately 39% occurring only once. Note on this clonotype: Antigen specificity is unknown.

The CDR3 has 17 amino acids. CDR1 is MNHEY, CDR2 SVGEGT, per germline. Trimming removed 2 bases from V and 1 base from J; junction bases left unmatched: 6. V is TRBV6-2 or TRBV6-3 and J is TRBJ2-2; 8 bases align to TRBD1. This receptor was identified in a young woman in good health. Material for sequencing was blood. As DNA, the CDR3 is TGTGCCAGCAGTTACGGCTTCGGGACAGGGAACACCGGGGAGCTGTTTTTT. This gives the protein CASSYGFGTGNTGELFF.